This T cell receptor (beta chain) stems from a study of graft-versus-host responses after intestinal transplantation. General observations from the study: Some patients had graft-donor T cell macrochimerism, and their allografts showed high graft-versus-host to host-versus-graft clonal ratios.

Generated by immunoSEQ multiplex PCR, the TCRdb table keeps only in-frame clones and is missing some. Among about 85,000 clones listed, about four fifths were seen once. As for this clone: Antigen: not known.

This CDR3 contains 15 residues. The V and J ends lost 3 bases and 2 bases respectively, with 14 bases between them. Per the germline V gene, CDR1 is MDHEN and CDR2 is SYDVKM. The starting material was unstimulated CD4+ T cells sorted from spleen or lymph node cells, obtained before intestinal transplant. The chain uses TRBV28 and TRBJ2-7; D is perhaps TRBD1 (5 bases). The TCR originated in a human donor who received an intestinal transplant. The CDR3 coding sequence is TGTGCCAGCAGTTTTCAGGGCAGGCCAGCCTACGAGCAGTACTTC. Its protein is CASSFQGRPAYEQYF.